A single sample is the source of the 25 T cell receptor beta chains below, sequenced in a study of shared clonotypes between healthy human individuals. Profiled with immunoSEQ multiplex PCR; TCRdb holds only in-frame clones, not every one. The repertoire consists of about 600,000 clones, with roughly 98% occurring once and the leading ten covering more than 0.3%. Selected positively for CCR7 and CD45RO-negative, naive CD8 cells excluded terminally differentiated effector memory CD45RA+ cells. The sequencing sample was made of naive CD8+ T cells sorted from blood. The source of these receptors is a man between 25 and 39 years old in good health.

The rearrangement uses TRBV6-4 and TRBJ2-2; D is unclear. Germline V lookup: CDR1 MRHNA, CDR2 SNTAGT. The V end was cut by 6 bases, the J end by 0 bases, with 14 bases between. The CDR3 is 16 residues long. The CDR3 DNA reads as TGTGCCAGCAGCCCCAATCCTGCGCCGAACACCGGGGAGCTGTTTTTT. It encodes CASSPNPAPNTGELFF.

This chain connects TRBV5-4 to TRBJ2-7; 7 nucleotides align to TRBD1. This CDR3 is built from 16 residues. Trimming took 7 bases from V and 9 from J; bases not matched to a gene: 22. CDR1 is SGHNT and CDR2 is YYREEE in the germline V gene (reference sequence). The CDR3 DNA reads TGTGCCAGCTGGAATCTAGGGGGCAGGGGATCCGAAGGGCAGTACTTC. Translated, it gives CASWNLGGRGSEGQYF.

V is TRBV7-9 and J is TRBJ1-4, with D possibly TRBD1 on 5 matching bases. V lost 3 bases and J lost 6, with 14 bases in between. The CDR3 totals 15 residues. The germline V gene encodes CDR1 SEHNR and CDR2 FQNEAQ (reference sequence). CDR3 DNA sequence: TGTGCCAGCAGCTTTGAGGGCAGGGTGGATGAAAAACTGTTTTTT. Residues: CASSFEGRVDEKLFF.

V usage is TRBV27 and J usage is TRBJ2-1; 11 nucleotides align to TRBD2. This CDR3 is 17 amino acids long. The trim removed 0 bases at V and 4 bases at J, leaving 5 bases unmatched. Germline V gives CDR1 MNHEY, CDR2 SMNVEV (reference sequence). The CDR3 nucleotides are TGTGCCAGCAGTTTATCGACTAGCGGGATTCTATACAATGAGCAGTTCTTC. It translates to CASSLSTSGILYNEQFF.

The V gene is TRBV7-9, the J gene TRBJ2-5; 10 bases match TRBD2. Germline-derived CDR1 and CDR2 are SEHNR and FQNEAQ (reference sequence). The CDR3 covers 13 residues. V lost 3 bases, J lost 6 bases, and 1 base stayed unmatched. The CDR3: CASSFSGRKTQYF. CDR3 sequence (DNA): TGTGCCAGCAGCTTTAGCGGGAGGAAGACCCAGTACTTC.

The chain links TRBV10-2 to TRBJ2-5; D may be TRBD2 (5 bases). V was shortened by 6 bases and J by 3 bases, with 5 bases between the two germline ends. This CDR3 has 11 residues. The germline V gene encodes CDR1 WSHSY and CDR2 SAAADI. The CDR3: CASRREETQYF. DNA of the CDR3: TGCGCCAGCAGGCGGGAAGAGACCCAGTACTTC.

The rearrangement uses TRBV27 and TRBJ1-5; 7 nucleotides line up with TRBD1. CDR3 size: 15 residues. Unmatched junction bases numbered 6, after V lost 6 bases and J lost 1 base. Germline CDR1 reads MNHEY; CDR2 reads SMNVEV (reference sequence). CDR3 region: CASRGVTGSNQPQHF. CDR3 nucleotide sequence: TGTGCCAGCAGGGGAGTGACAGGGAGCAATCAGCCCCAGCATTTT.

The chain carries TRBV4-3 and TRBJ2-6; no definite D call. V was cut by 3 bases and J by 0 bases, with 9 bases left in between. Germline-derived CDR1 and CDR2 are LGHNA and YSLEER. The CDR3 has 16 residues. In DNA form, the CDR3 reads TGCGCCAGCAGCCAGTTTGGGGACTCTGGGGCCAACGTCCTGACTTTC. Its translation: CASSQFGDSGANVLTF.

The chain joins TRBV4-1 to TRBJ1-3; D not certain. The CDR3 extends over 14 amino acids. Germline CDR1 is MGHRA and CDR2 is YSYEKL. Trimming left V 1 base short and J 1 base short, with 5 bases between. The CDR3 loop is CASSQVSSGNTIYF. The CDR3, as DNA: TGCGCCAGCAGCCAAGTCAGTTCTGGAAACACCATATATTTT.

V usage is TRBV6-5 and J usage is TRBJ2-7; D is unclear. Looked up from germline, CDR1 is MNHEY and CDR2 is SVGAGI. This CDR3 is 14 amino acids long. The V and J ends lost 1 base and 2 bases respectively, with 9 bases between them. The CDR3 DNA reads TGTGCCAGCAGTTACTATGACCGAACCTACGAGCAGTACTTC. Translating it yields CASSYYDRTYEQYF.

The V and J genes are TRBV5-1 and TRBJ2-7; D not certain. The germline V gene encodes CDR1 SGHRS and CDR2 YFSETQ. The CDR3 extends over 12 amino acids. With 2 bases removed from V and 7 bases from J, the gap between germline ends came to 10 bases. The CDR3 bases are TGCGCCAGCAGCTTTAGGCTCCCGGAGCAGTACTTC. The encoded protein is CASSFRLPEQYF.

V usage is TRBV19 and J usage is TRBJ1-1; D possibly corresponds to TRBD1 (6 bases). In germline, CDR1 is LNHDA, CDR2 SQIVND (reference sequence). V lost 6 bases and J 4 bases, leaving 12 bases between the germline ends. The CDR3 has 13 residues. In DNA, the CDR3 is TGTGCCAGTAGATGGGTACAGGGCACTGAAGCTTTCTTT. Protein sequence: CASRWVQGTEAFF.

Turning to this clone: Its ends do not fully match the called genes, so a read error is possible. The chain carries TRBV7-9 and TRBJ2-5, with D hard to call. Germline loops: CDR1 SEHNR, CDR2 FQNEAQ (reference sequence). This CDR3 spans 13 amino acids. CDR3 protein: CASRLDTMETQYF. The CDR3 nucleotides are TGTGCCAGCAGATTAGACACCATGGAGACCCAGTACTTC. Variable domain in full (rest from reference TRBV7-9 and TRBJ2-5): DTGVSQNPRHKITKRGQNVTFRCDPISEHNRLYWYRQTLGQGPEFLTYFQNEAQLEKSRLLSDRFSAERPKGSFSTLEIQRTEQGDSAMYLCASRLDTMETQYFGPGTRLLVL.

The genes are TRBV18 and TRBJ2-1; 9 positions agree with TRBD1. V lost 4 bases, J lost 0 bases, and 4 bases stayed unmatched. This CDR3 contains 16 residues. CDR1 is KGHSH and CDR2 is LQKENI in the germline V gene. The CDR3 nucleotides read TGTGCCAGCTCACGACAGGGGGTTAGCTCCTACAATGAGCAGTTCTTC. Translating gives CASSRQGVSSYNEQFF.

This rearrangement joins TRBV30 to TRBJ2-1, with 12 bases aligning to TRBD2. V gave up 2 bases and J gave up 8 bases; unmatched junction bases: 7. CDR1 and CDR2 from the germline V gene are GTSNPN and SVGIG (reference sequence). This CDR3 has 15 amino acids. The CDR3 DNA is TGTGCCTGGAGTCGGCGAACTAGCGGGAGGTATGAGCAGTTCTTC. This codes for CAWSRRTSGRYEQFF.

As concerns this clone: This CDR3 is also generated by other DNA sequences in the sample. The chain carries TRBV4-1 and TRBJ2-2; D is undetermined. V dropped 0 bases and J dropped 3 bases, with 2 bases sitting between them. The CDR3 spans 13 residues. Germline loops: CDR1 MGHRA, CDR2 YSYEKL. The CDR3 bases are TGCGCCAGCAGCCAAGATTACACCGGGGAGCTGTTTTTT. This codes for CASSQDYTGELFF.

V and J are TRBV27 and TRBJ2-3; 7 nucleotides align to TRBD2. The CDR3 covers 13 residues. With 7 bases clipped from V and 4 bases from J, the junction kept 5 bases outside the gene matches. Germline-derived CDR1 and CDR2 are MNHEY and SMNVEV (reference sequence). The CDR3 nucleotides read TGTGCCAGCATTCGCGCGGGAGCAGATACGCAGTATTTT. It is translated as CASIRAGADTQYF.

The chain employs TRBV19 and TRBJ1-1; 7 nucleotides align to TRBD1. The CDR3 has 12 residues. V gave up 6 bases and J gave up 8 bases; unmatched junction bases: 6. CDR1 is LNHDA and CDR2 is SQIVND in the germline V gene (reference sequence). The CDR3 reads CASRLGTEEAFF. In DNA, the CDR3 is TGTGCCAGTAGATTGGGGACAGAGGAAGCTTTCTTT.

The rearrangement links TRBV2 to TRBJ2-2; D is undetermined. Trimming pared 6 bases from V and 2 bases from J, leaving 7 bases between. Germline CDR1 and CDR2: SNHLY and FYNNEI. The CDR3 runs 13 residues. Here the CDR3 reads CASSGENTGELFF. In DNA form, the CDR3 reads TGTGCCAGCAGCGGAGAAAACACCGGGGAGCTGTTTTTT.

The chain has TRBV7-9 and TRBJ2-1; 8 bases line up with TRBD2. J gave up 8 bases and V 11 bases, and 11 bases lay outside the gene matches. Germline V lookup: CDR1 SEHNR, CDR2 FQNEAQ (reference sequence). CDR3 length equals 13 residues. The CDR3 region is CAAKGLASDEQFF. The CDR3 DNA follows: TGTGCCGCAAAAGGACTAGCTAGCGATGAGCAGTTCTTC. Looking up the rest from reference TRBV7-9 and TRBJ2-1 gives the full variable domain: DTGVSQNPRHKITKRGQNVTFRCDPISEHNRLYWYRQTLGQGPEFLTYFQNEAQLEKSRLLSDRFSAERPKGSFSTLEIQRTEQGDSAMYLCAAKGLASDEQFFGPGTRLTVL.

The chain employs TRBV7-2 and TRBJ2-1; TRBD2 matches at 15 bases. CDR1 SGHTA and CDR2 FQGNSA come from the germline V gene. The CDR3 is 18 residues long. Trimming took 5 bases from V and 5 from J; bases not matched to a gene: 10. The CDR3 sequence is CASSPGLAGGRLDNEQFF. In nucleotides, the CDR3 is TGTGCCAGCAGCCCGGGACTAGCGGGAGGACGGCTAGACAATGAGCAGTTCTTC.

This clone was counted a single time. The chain has TRBV6-5 and TRBJ2-7; 7 bases line up with TRBD1. J gave up 3 bases and V 6 bases, and 5 bases lay outside the gene matches. The CDR3 covers 13 residues. Germline CDR1 MNHEY, CDR2 SVGAGI. The DNA of the CDR3 is TGTGCCAGCAGGACGACAGGGCTCTACGAGCAGTACTTC. Its translation: CASRTTGLYEQYF.

The rearrangement uses TRBV4-3 and TRBJ2-1; 10 bases align to TRBD2. The V segment lost 4 bases and the J segment 7 bases; nucleotides outside the gene matches: 13. CDR3 size: 17 residues. CDR1 and CDR2 (germline): LGHNA, YSLEER. CDR3 sequence reads: CASSLAPSGRSGNEQFF. In DNA form, the CDR3 reads TGCGCCAGCAGCCTTGCCCCTAGCGGGAGATCCGGGAATGAGCAGTTCTTC.

The chain is built from TRBV9 and TRBJ1-2, with D perhaps matching TRBD1 (6 bases). Germline values: CDR1 SGDLS, CDR2 YYNGEE. V was shortened by 3 bases and J by 2 bases, with 17 bases between the two germline ends. The CDR3 consists of 16 residues. The CDR3 region has the DNA TGTGCCAGCAGCGGAGGTTCCCCCACAGGGAACTATGGCTACACCTTC. It is translated as CASSGGSPTGNYGYTF.

The chain uses TRBV27 and TRBJ2-7; D is unresolved. CDR3 length: 13 amino acids. Trimming removed 0 bases at V and 4 bases at J, with 7 bases between. The germline V gene encodes CDR1 MNHEY and CDR2 SMNVEV (reference sequence). CDR3 amino acids: CASSLSDGYEQYF. CDR3 nucleotides: TGTGCCAGCAGTTTATCGGACGGGTACGAGCAGTACTTC.